This entry concerns a single T cell receptor (beta chain). Its cognate antigen has yet to be identified. No qualities accompany the bases; no much larger clone lies one base away. The cohort was made up of approximately 670 healthy bone marrow donors. All cohort members were sampled while nominally healthy, although unrecorded immune exposures were likely present. The donor tested CMV seropositive, placing the donor among the 289 seropositive members of the cohort. Each donor provided a peripheral blood sample, and peripheral blood mononuclear cells were used for TCR beta sequencing. The Qiagen DNeasy Blood Extraction Kit was used to extract genomic DNA from the blood cell samples. The CDR3 covers 14 residues, taking in both the cysteine and the phenylalanine. CDR3 DNA only is kept here, 42 bases in frame from base 1. CDR1 and CDR2, per the germline V gene, are SGHRS and YFSETQ. V is clipped by 2 bases and J by 7 bases, and the sequence between their germline boundaries is 12 bases long.

This specimen belongs to a study of cytomegalovirus exposure and HLA in healthy donors (dated by TCRdb to about 2017). Background for the entire study: In an earlier analysis of 587 of the donors, 276 Gb of sequence data and 95 million to 130 million unique TCR beta sequences from 150 million to 200 million T cells were reported. An early release that covered about 640 HLA-typed donors contained about 300 gigabases of sequencing data and around 85 million unique TCR sequences. The genetic ancestry cluster associated with self-reported Caucasian donors included roughly four fifths of the 398 genotyped donors. The aim of the study was to test whether cataloging public T cell receptors could identify signatures of past pathogen exposure. The study used immunosequencing to profile the T cell repertoires of approximately 640 subjects and linked those repertoires to cytomegalovirus serostatus. In addition to the first cohort of about 650 subjects, a separate validation cohort of around 110 different subjects was used. To predict cytomegalovirus infection status, the study combined high-throughput TCR immunosequencing, statistical association of individual TCRs with disease status, and machine learning. A later analysis re-analyzed previously published TCR beta repertoires from several hundred donors and added high-resolution HLA genotyping to study TCR occurrence patterns. Rather than drawing on any new phenotypic data, the later analysis identified candidate immune exposures from TCR beta sequences and the way those sequences occurred across donors. An earlier analysis of 587 of the donors used high-throughput TCR beta sequencing to judge whether each TCR beta V gene segment behaved as functional or pseudogenic. Donor age, sex, ethnicity and CMV serostatus were compiled alongside the repertoire data. Genome-wide SNP genotypes for about 65% of the roughly 670 donors were used in a later genetic analysis, which treated that subset as a discovery cohort. Every discovery cohort repertoire had been produced on one sequencing platform. Class I and class II HLA loci were covered by the typing at four-digit resolution. The number of donors typed differed by locus, with about 629-630 for A, B, C, DRB1 and DQB1, 522 for DQA1, approximately 580 for DPA1, and approximately 470 for DPB1. Five DR-DQ haplotypes were treated as single units for association and clustering because of strong linkage in the cohort. Among 300 to 500 genotyped donors of the cohort, an average of roughly 230,000 unique TCR beta nucleotide sequences was sequenced per donor, of which about 19% were non-productive. Summary of the overall study and its limitations: Presence/absence analyses assumed roughly uniform sequencing depth across donors, an assumption that may not hold. In a later genetic analysis, fewer N-insertions in productive TCRs were reported among donors in an Asian-associated ancestry cluster than the roughly 710-donor mean. A cluster of highly shared sequence variants was judged likely to be a technical artifact of the sequencing pipeline. Some IMGT-functional V segments, including TRBV6-2 and TRBV6-3, could not be distinguished by the 87-base-pair reads and were therefore excluded. Only TCR beta chains were sequenced in this cohort, and the absence of alpha or paired-chain data limited detectable features. In a later analysis, several top co-occurrence clusters were reported to appear linked to parvovirus B19, influenza, CMV and Epstein-Barr virus. According to a later analysis, TCR association rates differed among HLA loci, with DRB1 alleles showing the most associated TCRs and HLA-C alleles showing the fewest. In vitro tests confirmed that a few of the cytomegalovirus-associated TCR beta chains recognize cytomegalovirus antigens. In an earlier analysis of fewer than 750 of the donors, most TCR beta V segments were observed in productive rearrangements about 90% or about 30% of the time, broadly matching IMGT annotations. V-gene and J-gene trimming of TCR beta chains was associated with a missense DCLRE1C variant in a later genetic analysis, and the association was replicated in an independent cohort. Most TCR sequences were observed very rarely across donors, whereas some public TCRs were present in many individuals. A further reported finding was that TCR beta sequences accurately predicted the HLA-A and HLA-B alleles for most subjects in the first cohort. In a later analysis, HLA-associated TCR beta chains were found to be more clonally expanded and to have lower generation probabilities than equally common non-associated chains. According to a later analysis, most CMV-associated TCR beta chains appeared to be HLA-restricted, and the HLA associations seemed to be driven largely by CMV exposure. The authors suggested that the approach could potentially be extended to other disease states and immunological phenotypes. Correlated functional status among segregating V segments might reflect linkage disequilibrium, but an unknown experimental factor could not be ruled out. Because HLA typing was unavailable for some donors at each locus, only the typed subset was used in association tests. A total of roughly 160 TCR beta chains were listed by the study as associated with cytomegalovirus. The earlier analysis of approximately 560 of the donors excluded around 17 rarely observed V segments, including chromosome 9 orphons, because counts were too low. A later analysis associated about 17,000 TCR beta sequences with specific HLA alleles at a false discovery rate of 0.05. In both the original and validation cohorts, the classifier was reported to diagnose cytomegalovirus status with high specificity and sensitivity. CMV serostatus was the only immune exposure information available for the cohort. When HLA alleles, especially DR and DQ, strongly co-occurred, TCR associations were difficult to assign to individual alleles.

Libraries came from the immunoSEQ multiplex PCR assay. For the multiplex PCR, a mixture combining 60 forward primers for TCR Vbeta segments and 13 reverse primers for TCR Jbeta segments was used. The CDR3 region of rearranged TCR beta genes was amplified from genomic DNA by a multiplex PCR assay. The amplified TCR beta libraries were sequenced on the Illumina HiSeq System as 87-base-pair reads. In the paper's pipeline: Across the roughly 640 repertoires, a later analysis counted about 81 million unique TCR beta chains, around 11 million of which were shared by at least two donors. A nearest-neighbor algorithm error-corrected the raw reads and collapsed the reads into unique sequences, merging closely related sequences to remove PCR and sequencing errors. CDR3 sequences were aligned to IMGT reference sequences to assign V, D and J gene segments. For a sequence to be retained, at least a six-nucleotide match to both a V gene segment and a J gene segment was required. A rearrangement counted as productive if the CDR3 had no stop codons and remained in frame with V and J, and every other rearrangement counted as non-productive. CDR3 was defined by IMGT convention, running from the second conserved V-encoded cysteine to the conserved J-encoded phenylalanine. The earlier analysis of about 590 of the donors excluded sequences that lacked an unambiguous match to a single V gene segment. An earlier analysis of 500 to 600 of the donors classified V segments as functional when productive rearrangements were above 56.7% and as segregating when the standard deviation between donors was above 5%. A statistical classification framework was built to diagnose cytomegalovirus status from the catalog of TCR beta chain sequences. In a later analysis, TCR nucleotide sequences were compared against IMGT/GENE-DB human TR gene sequences so that V and J genes could be assigned. A later analysis assigned CDR3 sequences and most-parsimonious VDJ recombination scenarios with the TCRdist pipeline. In a later analysis, each TCR beta chain was defined by its CDR3 amino acid sequence together with its V-gene family, and reads without a unique V-gene family were excluded. A later analysis removed roughly 590 highly shared, low-generation-probability nucleotide sequences to deal with suspected cross-contamination and a sequencing artifact. For each public chain, a later analysis derived a clonal expansion index from normalized ranks of inferred template counts within each repertoire. A later analysis computed generation probabilities with a VDJ recombination model fitted to out-of-frame rearrangements, and checked the results against IGoR. A later analysis scored TCR-TCR, TCR-HLA and TCR-CMV co-occurrence with hypergeometric tests, applying a repertoire-size bias correction to TCR pairs. False discovery rates were estimated in a later analysis by permuting HLA or CMV assignments 20 times. In a later analysis, co-occurring TCRs were grouped with DBSCAN, and TCRdist sequence similarity was added when clustering was performed within HLA-allele-positive subsets. Repertoires with fewer than 30,000 or more than 120,000 public chains were left out of co-occurrence clustering, as were about five repertoires with anomalous nucleotide sharing. The source is immuneACCESS, and TCRdb retained only in-frame sequences with V and J called. Part of the clones is not carried over; for the studies checked, unresolved V genes explain less than half of this, and the remainder is unexplained. V, J and clone size are those of that table, while D and trimming were read from the DNA. For this sample there are approximately 74,000 clones; 60% to 70% appear just once. Of the sample, roughly 5.6% falls within the top ten clones.

Sequencing used PBMCs. This sequence was found in a man aged 30 to 39 in good health and CMV-seropositive. The rearrangement combines TRBV5-1 with TRBJ1-4; a tentative D match to TRBD1 spans 6 bases. CDR3 reads: CASSLWGGAEKLFF. The sequenced DNA: TGCGCCAGCAGCTTATGGGGGGGGGCTGAAAAACTGTTTTTT.